The rows below give T cell receptor beta chains drawn from one sample of a study of cytomegalovirus exposure and HLA in healthy donors. The table came from immunoSEQ multiplex PCR; TCRdb's copy has only in-frame clones and leaves some out. The table lists about 130,000 clones, more than 75% of them singletons, with around 3.9% in the top ten. The sequencing input was PBMCs. All receptors come from a middle-aged man in good health and CMV-seronegative. CDR3s include the opening cysteine and the closing phenylalanine or tryptophan. Each record gives: J gene, D gene, clone size, V gene, CDR3 DNA, CDR3 protein. The D gene is left open where the match is weak. Clone size is given for some rows only: seen once, a few or many times, or a class if the clone is expanded.

J gene: TRBJ2-2
D gene: TRBD1
clone size: few
V gene: TRBV5-4
CDR3 DNA: TGTGCCAGCAGCATCGACAGGGGGAACACCGGGGAGCTGTTTTTT
CDR3 protein: CASSIDRGNTGELFF

J gene: TRBJ1-1
D gene: -
clone size: -
V gene: TRBV7-3
CDR3 DNA: TGTGCCAGCAGCCCCCCCAGGGCTTACACTGAAGCTTTCTTT
CDR3 protein: CASSPPRAYTEAFF

J gene: TRBJ1-2
D gene: TRBD1
clone size: -
V gene: TRBV4-1
CDR3 DNA: TGCGCCAGCAGCCAAAACCGGGACAGGTTGGGAGGCTACACCTTC
CDR3 protein: CASSQNRDRLGGYTF

J gene: TRBJ2-1
D gene: TRBD1
clone size: -
V gene: TRBV5-1
CDR3 DNA: TGCGCCAGCAGCCCGGACAGGTCCGCCTACAATGAGCAGTTCTTC
CDR3 protein: CASSPDRSAYNEQFF

J gene: TRBJ2-7
D gene: -
clone size: -
V gene: TRBV5-6
CDR3 DNA: TGTGCCAGCAGCTTGGCAAGAGGTAACTACGAGCAGTACTTC
CDR3 protein: CASSLARGNYEQYF

J gene: TRBJ1-2
D gene: TRBD1
clone size: -
V gene: TRBV4-1
CDR3 DNA: TGCGCCAGCAGCCAATCAGGGGGACCCTACGGCTACACCTTC
CDR3 protein: CASSQSGGPYGYTF

J gene: TRBJ2-1
D gene: TRBD1
clone size: -
V gene: TRBV19
CDR3 DNA: TGTGCCAGTAGGGGGACAGGGAACTACAATGAGCAGTTCTTC
CDR3 protein: CASRGTGNYNEQFF

J gene: TRBJ2-6
D gene: -
clone size: -
V gene: TRBV6-5
CDR3 DNA: TGTGCCAGCAGTTCCGTTTCTGGGGCCAACGTCCTGACTTTC
CDR3 protein: CASSSVSGANVLTF

J gene: TRBJ2-7
D gene: -
clone size: -
V gene: TRBV9
CDR3 DNA: TGTGCCAGCAGCGTCGGAGACTACGAGCAGTACTTC
CDR3 protein: CASSVGDYEQYF

J gene: TRBJ2-2
D gene: TRBD1
clone size: -
V gene: TRBV5-6
CDR3 DNA: TGTGCCAGCAGCCCTGGGACAGGTCTCACCGGGGAGCTGTTTTTT
CDR3 protein: CASSPGTGLTGELFF

J gene: TRBJ2-7
D gene: TRBD1
clone size: few
V gene: TRBV6-5
CDR3 DNA: TGTGCCAGCAGACATGACAGGGGGCGACCCTACGAGCAGTACTTC
CDR3 protein: CASRHDRGRPYEQYF

J gene: TRBJ1-6
D gene: -
clone size: -
V gene: TRBV6-5
CDR3 DNA: TGTGCCAGCAGTTACCGGGGATCACCCCTCCACTTT
CDR3 protein: CASSYRGSPLHF

J gene: TRBJ1-4
D gene: -
clone size: few
V gene: TRBV7-6
CDR3 DNA: TGTGCCAGCAGCTTAGAGGCAGGGGCTAATGAAAAACTGTTTTTT
CDR3 protein: CASSLEAGANEKLFF

J gene: TRBJ2-3
D gene: TRBD2
clone size: -
V gene: TRBV13
CDR3 DNA: TGTGCCAGCAGCCCCCGAACAGCGGGGGGCACAGATACGCAGTATTTT
CDR3 protein: CASSPRTAGGTDTQYF

J gene: TRBJ1-4
D gene: -
clone size: -
V gene: TRBV28
CDR3 DNA: TGTGCCAGCAGTTCGGTAAATGAAAAACTGTTTTTT
CDR3 protein: CASSSVNEKLFF

J gene: TRBJ1-2
D gene: TRBD1
clone size: -
V gene: TRBV4-3
CDR3 DNA: TGCGCCAGCAGCCGAGAGGGACAGGGTATCCGCGGCTACACCTTC
CDR3 protein: CASSREGQGIRGYTF

J gene: TRBJ1-5
D gene: TRBD1
clone size: -
V gene: TRBV5-1
CDR3 DNA: TGCGCCAGCAGCTTGGGACAGGGAGATCAGCCCCAGCATTTT
CDR3 protein: CASSLGQGDQPQHF